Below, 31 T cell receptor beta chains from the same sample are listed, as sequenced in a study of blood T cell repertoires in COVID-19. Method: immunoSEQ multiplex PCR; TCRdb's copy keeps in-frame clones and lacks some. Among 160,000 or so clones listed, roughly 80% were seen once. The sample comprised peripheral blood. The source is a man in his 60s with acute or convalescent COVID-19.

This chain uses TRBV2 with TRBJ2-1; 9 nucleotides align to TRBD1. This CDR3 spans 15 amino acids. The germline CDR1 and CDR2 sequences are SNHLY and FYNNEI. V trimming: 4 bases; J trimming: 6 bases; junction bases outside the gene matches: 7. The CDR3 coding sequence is TGTGCCAGCAGTGCTGACAGGGGGACCTTCAATGAGCAGTTCTTC. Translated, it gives CASSADRGTFNEQFF.

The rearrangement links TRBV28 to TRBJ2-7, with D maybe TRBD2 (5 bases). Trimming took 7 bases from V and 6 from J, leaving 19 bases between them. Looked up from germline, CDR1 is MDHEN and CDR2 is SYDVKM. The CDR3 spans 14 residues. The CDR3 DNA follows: TGTGCCAGCACCTATCAAAGAACCGGGGTCGAGCAGTACTTC. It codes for CASTYQRTGVEQYF.

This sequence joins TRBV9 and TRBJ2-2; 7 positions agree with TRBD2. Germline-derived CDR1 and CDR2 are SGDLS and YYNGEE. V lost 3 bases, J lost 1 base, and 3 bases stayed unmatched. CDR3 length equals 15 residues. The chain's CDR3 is CASSALAENTGELFF. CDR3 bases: TGTGCCAGCAGCGCCCTAGCGGAGAACACCGGGGAGCTGTTTTTT. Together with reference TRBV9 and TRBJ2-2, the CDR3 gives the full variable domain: DSGVTQTPKHLITATGQRVTLRCSPRSGDLSVYWYQQSLDQGLQFLIQYYNGEERAKGNILERFSAQQFPDLHSELNLSSLELGDSALYFCASSALAENTGELFFGEGSRLTVL.

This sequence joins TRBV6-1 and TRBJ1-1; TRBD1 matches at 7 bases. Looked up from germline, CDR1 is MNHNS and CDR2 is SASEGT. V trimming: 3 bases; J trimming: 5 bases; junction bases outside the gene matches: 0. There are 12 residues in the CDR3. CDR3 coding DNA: TGTGCCAGCAGTGACAGGGGGACTGAAGCTTTCTTT. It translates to CASSDRGTEAFF.

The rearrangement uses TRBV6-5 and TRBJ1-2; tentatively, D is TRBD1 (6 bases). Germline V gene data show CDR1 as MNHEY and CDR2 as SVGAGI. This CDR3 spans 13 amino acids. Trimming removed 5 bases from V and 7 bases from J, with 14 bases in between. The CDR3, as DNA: TGTGCCAGCAGTACGCAAGGGGGACGTGGCTACACCTTC. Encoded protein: CASSTQGGRGYTF.

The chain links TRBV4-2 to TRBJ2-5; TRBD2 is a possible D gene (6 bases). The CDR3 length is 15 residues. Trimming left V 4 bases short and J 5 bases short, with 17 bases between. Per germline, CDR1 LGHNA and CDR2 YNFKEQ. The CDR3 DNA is TGTGCCAGCAGCCTACGAGGGACTCGGGGGGAGACCCAGTACTTC. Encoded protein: CASSLRGTRGETQYF.

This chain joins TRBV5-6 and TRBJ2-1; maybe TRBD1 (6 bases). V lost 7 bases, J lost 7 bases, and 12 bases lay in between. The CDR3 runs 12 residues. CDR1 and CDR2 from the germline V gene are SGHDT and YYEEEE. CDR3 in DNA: TGTGCCAGCGGACAACAGGGTAATGAGCAGTTCTTC. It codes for CASGQQGNEQFF.

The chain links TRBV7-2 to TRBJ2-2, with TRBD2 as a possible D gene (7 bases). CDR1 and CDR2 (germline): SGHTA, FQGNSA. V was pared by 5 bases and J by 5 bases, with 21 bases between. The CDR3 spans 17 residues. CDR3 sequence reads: CASSPNAGGARTGELFF. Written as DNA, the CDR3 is TGTGCCAGCAGCCCAAACGCTGGGGGGGCGCGTACCGGGGAGCTGTTTTTT.

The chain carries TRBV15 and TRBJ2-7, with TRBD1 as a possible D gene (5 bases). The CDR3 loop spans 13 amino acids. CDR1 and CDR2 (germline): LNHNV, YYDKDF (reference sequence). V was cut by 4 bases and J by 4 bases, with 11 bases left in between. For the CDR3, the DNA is TGTGCCACCAGCAATGACAGAGTATACGAGCAGTACTTC. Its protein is CATSNDRVYEQYF.

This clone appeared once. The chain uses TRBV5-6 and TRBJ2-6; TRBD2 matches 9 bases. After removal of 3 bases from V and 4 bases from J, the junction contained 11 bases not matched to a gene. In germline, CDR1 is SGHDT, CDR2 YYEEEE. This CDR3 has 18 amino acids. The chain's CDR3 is CASSSLTSGGEGANVLTF. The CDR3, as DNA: TGTGCCAGCAGCTCCTTGACTAGCGGAGGGGAAGGGGCCAACGTCCTGACTTTC.

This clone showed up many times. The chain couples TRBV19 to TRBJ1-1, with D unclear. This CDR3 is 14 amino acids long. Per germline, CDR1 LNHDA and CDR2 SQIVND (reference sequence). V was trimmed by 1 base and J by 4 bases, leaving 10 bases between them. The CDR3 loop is CASSIGSGGTEAFF. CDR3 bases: TGTGCCAGTAGTATAGGCTCAGGTGGCACTGAAGCTTTCTTT. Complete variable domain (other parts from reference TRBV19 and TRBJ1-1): DGGITQSPKYLFRKEGQNVTLSCEQNLNHDAMYWYRQDPGQGLRLIYYSQIVNDFQKGDIAEGYSVSREKKESFPLTVTSAQKNPTAFYLCASSIGSGGTEAFFGQGTRLTVV.

The CDR3 reads CASSRDRGVQPQHF. In DNA form, the CDR3 reads TGTGCCAGCAGCCGTGACAGGGGAGTACAGCCCCAGCATTTT. The rearrangement links TRBV4-2 to TRBJ1-5; 8 bases are a match to TRBD1. The ends lost 4 bases at V and 7 bases at J; junction bases unmatched: 6. The length of the CDR3 is 14 residues. Per germline, CDR1 LGHNA and CDR2 YNFKEQ.

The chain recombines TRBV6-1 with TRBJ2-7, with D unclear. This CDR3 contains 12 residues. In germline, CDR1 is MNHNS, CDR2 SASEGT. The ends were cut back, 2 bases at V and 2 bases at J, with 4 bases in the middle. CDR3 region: CASSEQAYEQYF. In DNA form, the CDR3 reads TGTGCCAGCAGTGAACAGGCCTACGAGCAGTACTTC.

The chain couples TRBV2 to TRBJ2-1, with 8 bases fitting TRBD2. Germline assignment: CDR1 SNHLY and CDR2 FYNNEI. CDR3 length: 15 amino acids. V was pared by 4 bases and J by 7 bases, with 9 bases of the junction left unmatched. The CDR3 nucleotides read TGTGCCAGCAGTGTTAGGACTAGCTGGAGTAATGAGCAGTTCTTC. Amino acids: CASSVRTSWSNEQFF.

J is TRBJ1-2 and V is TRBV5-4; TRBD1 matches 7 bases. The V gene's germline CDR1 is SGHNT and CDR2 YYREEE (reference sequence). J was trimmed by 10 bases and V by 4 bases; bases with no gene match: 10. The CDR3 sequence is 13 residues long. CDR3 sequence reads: CASSPDRHRDYTF. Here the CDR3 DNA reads TGTGCCAGCAGCCCGGACAGGCATAGGGACTACACCTTC.

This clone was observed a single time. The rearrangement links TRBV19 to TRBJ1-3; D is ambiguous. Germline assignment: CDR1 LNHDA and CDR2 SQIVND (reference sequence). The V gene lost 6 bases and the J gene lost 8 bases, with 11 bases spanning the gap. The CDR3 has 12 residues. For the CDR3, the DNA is TGTGCCAGTAGGCGGTTGTCGGACACCATATATTTT. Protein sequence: CASRRLSDTIYF.

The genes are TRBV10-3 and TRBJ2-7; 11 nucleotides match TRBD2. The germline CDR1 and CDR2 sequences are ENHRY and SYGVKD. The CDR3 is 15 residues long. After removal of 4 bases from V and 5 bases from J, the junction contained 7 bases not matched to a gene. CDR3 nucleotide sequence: TGTGCCATCAGTGGCCTAGCGGGAGGCGGAGACGAGCAGTACTTC. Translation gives CAISGLAGGGDEQYF.

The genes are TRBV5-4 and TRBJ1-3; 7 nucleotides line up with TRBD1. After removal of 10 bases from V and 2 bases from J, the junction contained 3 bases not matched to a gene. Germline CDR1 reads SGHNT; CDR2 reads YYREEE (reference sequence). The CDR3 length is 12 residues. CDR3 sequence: CAAGTAGNTIYF. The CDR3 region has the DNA TGTGCCGCCGGGACAGCTGGAAACACCATATATTTT.

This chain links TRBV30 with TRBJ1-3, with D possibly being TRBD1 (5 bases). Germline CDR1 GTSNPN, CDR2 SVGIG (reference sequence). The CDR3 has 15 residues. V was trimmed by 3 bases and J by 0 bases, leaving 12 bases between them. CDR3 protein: CAWRRDSVSGNTIYF. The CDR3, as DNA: TGTGCCTGGAGGCGCGACAGTGTCTCTGGAAACACCATATATTTT.

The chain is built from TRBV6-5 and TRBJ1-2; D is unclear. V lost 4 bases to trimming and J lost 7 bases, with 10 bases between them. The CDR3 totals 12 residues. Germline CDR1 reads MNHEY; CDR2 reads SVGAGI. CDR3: CASSSPLSGYTF. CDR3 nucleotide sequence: TGTGCCAGCAGTTCCCCGCTTAGTGGCTACACCTTC.

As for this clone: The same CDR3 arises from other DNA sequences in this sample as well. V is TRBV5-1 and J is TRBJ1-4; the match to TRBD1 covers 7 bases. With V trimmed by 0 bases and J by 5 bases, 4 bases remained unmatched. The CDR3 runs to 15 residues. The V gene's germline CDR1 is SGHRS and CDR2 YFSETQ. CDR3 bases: TGCGCCAGCAGCTTGGCGGGACAGTCAAATGAAAAACTGTTTTTT. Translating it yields CASSLAGQSNEKLFF.

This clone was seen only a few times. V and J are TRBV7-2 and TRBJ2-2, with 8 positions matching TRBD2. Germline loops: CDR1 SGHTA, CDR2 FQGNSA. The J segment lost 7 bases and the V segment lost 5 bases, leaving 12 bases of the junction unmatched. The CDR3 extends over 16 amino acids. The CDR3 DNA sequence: TGTGCCAGCAGCCCGGGGCCAGCGGGAGTGGTCGGGGAGCTGTTTTTT. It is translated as CASSPGPAGVVGELFF.

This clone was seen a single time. The CDR3 region has the DNA TGCGCCAGCAGCCCCACAGGGTCCGAGCCCCAGCATTTT. It is translated as CASSPTGSEPQHF. V usage is TRBV4-1 and J usage is TRBJ1-5; maybe TRBD1 (6 bases). The V gene lost 4 bases and the J gene lost 8 bases, with 12 bases spanning the gap. Germline loops: CDR1 MGHRA, CDR2 YSYEKL. The CDR3 contains 13 residues.

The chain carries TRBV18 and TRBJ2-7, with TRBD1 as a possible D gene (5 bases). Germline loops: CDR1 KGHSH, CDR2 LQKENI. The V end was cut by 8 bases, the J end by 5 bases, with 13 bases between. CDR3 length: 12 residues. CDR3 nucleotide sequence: TGTGCCAGCAACGACAGAGAGCACGAGCAGTACTTC. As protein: CASNDREHEQYF.

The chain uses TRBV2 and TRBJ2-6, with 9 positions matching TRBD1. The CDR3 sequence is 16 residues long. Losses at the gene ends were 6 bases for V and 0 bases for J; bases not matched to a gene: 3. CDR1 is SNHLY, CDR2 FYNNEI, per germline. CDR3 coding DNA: TGTGCCAGCAGCCAACAGGGGGCCTCTGGGGCCAACGTCCTGACTTTC. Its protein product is CASSQQGASGANVLTF. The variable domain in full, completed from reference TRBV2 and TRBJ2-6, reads EPEVTQTPSHQVTQMGQEVILRCVPISNHLYFYWYRQILGQKVEFLVSFYNNEISEKSEIFDDQFSVERPDGSNFTLKIRSTKLEDSAMYFCASSQQGASGANVLTFGAGSRLTVL.

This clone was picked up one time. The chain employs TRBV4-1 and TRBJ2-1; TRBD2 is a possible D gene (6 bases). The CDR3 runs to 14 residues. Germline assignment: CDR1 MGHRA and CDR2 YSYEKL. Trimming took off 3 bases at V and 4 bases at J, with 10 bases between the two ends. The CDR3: CASSHTGTYNEQFF. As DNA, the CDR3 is TGCGCCAGCAGCCATACCGGGACTTACAATGAGCAGTTCTTC.

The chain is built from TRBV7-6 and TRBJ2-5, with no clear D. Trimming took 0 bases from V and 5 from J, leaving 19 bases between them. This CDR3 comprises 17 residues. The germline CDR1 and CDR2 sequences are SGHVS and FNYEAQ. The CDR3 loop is CASSLAERRYRRETQYF. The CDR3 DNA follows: TGTGCCAGCAGCTTAGCGGAGAGGCGGTATCGACGGGAGACCCAGTACTTC.

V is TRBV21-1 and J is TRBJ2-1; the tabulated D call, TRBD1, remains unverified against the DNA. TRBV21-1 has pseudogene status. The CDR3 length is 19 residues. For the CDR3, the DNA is TGTGCCAGCAGCAAAAGGTTTCCCGGACAGTTCAGCTCCTACAATGAGCAGTTCTTC. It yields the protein CASSKRFPGQFSSYNEQFF.

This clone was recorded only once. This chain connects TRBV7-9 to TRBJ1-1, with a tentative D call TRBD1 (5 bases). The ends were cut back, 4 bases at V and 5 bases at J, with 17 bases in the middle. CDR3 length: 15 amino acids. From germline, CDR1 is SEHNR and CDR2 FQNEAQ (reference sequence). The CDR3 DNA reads TGTGCCAGCAGCTATCTTACAGGCATGAGTACTGAAGCTTTCTTT. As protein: CASSYLTGMSTEAFF.

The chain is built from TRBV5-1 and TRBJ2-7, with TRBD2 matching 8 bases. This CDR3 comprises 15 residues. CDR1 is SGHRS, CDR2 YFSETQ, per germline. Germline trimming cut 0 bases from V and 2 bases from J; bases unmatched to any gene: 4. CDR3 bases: TGCGCCAGCAGCTTGGGCCCGGGGGGGGCCTACGAGCAGTACTTC. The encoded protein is CASSLGPGGAYEQYF.

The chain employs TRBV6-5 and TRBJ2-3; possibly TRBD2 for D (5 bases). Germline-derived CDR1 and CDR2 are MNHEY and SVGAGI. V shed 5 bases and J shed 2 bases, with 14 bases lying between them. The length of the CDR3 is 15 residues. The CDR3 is CASSPRAALTDTQYF. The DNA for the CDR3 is TGTGCCAGCAGTCCGCGGGCAGCACTCACAGATACGCAGTATTTT.